A selection of T cell receptor beta chains follows, all from one sample in a study of T cell changes during pregnancy in multiple sclerosis. Here immunoSEQ multiplex PCR was the method, and the copy in TCRdb shows in-frame clones only, minus some. The sample contains 67,000 or so clones, almost 95% of which appear only once. Sequences were derived from CD8+ T cells from peripheral blood mononuclear cells, sampled in the third trimester of pregnancy. These receptors originate from a female donor in good health, enrolled as a control in a pregnancy study. The CDR3 runs from the conserved cysteine through the conserved F or W. A D gene is named only where the DNA matches it firmly. Where a row states a size, it is once, few, many or the class of an expanded clone; other rows omit it.

d_gene: -
v_gene: TRBV4-3
j_gene: TRBJ1-1
abundance: -
CDR3nt: TGCGCCAGCAGCCCTTTAATGGGCATGAACACTGAAGCTTTCTTT
CDR3aa: CASSPLMGMNTEAFF

d_gene: -
v_gene: TRBV4-3
j_gene: TRBJ1-2
abundance: -
CDR3nt: TGCGCCAGCAGCCAAGATGGCCAGGGCTATGGCTACACCTTC
CDR3aa: CASSQDGQGYGYTF

d_gene: -
v_gene: TRBV19
j_gene: TRBJ1-5
abundance: -
CDR3nt: TGTGCCAGTAGCGAGTGGACAGTTAGCAATCAGCCCCAGCATTTT
CDR3aa: CASSEWTVSNQPQHF

d_gene: -
v_gene: TRBV27
j_gene: TRBJ1-2
abundance: once
CDR3nt: TGTGCCAGCAGCCGCACCGGGACTCCCTATGGCTACACCTTC
CDR3aa: CASSRTGTPYGYTF

d_gene: -
v_gene: TRBV11-3
j_gene: TRBJ2-7
abundance: -
CDR3nt: TGTGCCAGCAGCTTAGACAGTTCCTACGAGCAGTACTTC
CDR3aa: CASSLDSSYEQYF

d_gene: TRBD2
v_gene: TRBV7-9
j_gene: TRBJ2-1
abundance: -
CDR3nt: TGTGCCAGCAGCGGGTTAGCGGGGGGCGGCTACAATGAGCAGTTCTTC
CDR3aa: CASSGLAGGGYNEQFF

d_gene: -
v_gene: TRBV6-1
j_gene: TRBJ1-3
abundance: -
CDR3nt: TGTGCCAGTTCGATCGGGGAACTGGGGGGAAACACCATATATTTT
CDR3aa: CASSIGELGGNTIYF

d_gene: -
v_gene: TRBV4-3
j_gene: TRBJ2-2
abundance: -
CDR3nt: TGCGCCAGCAGCCAGGAACATAACAGGGGGGGAGTCACCGGGGAGCTGTTTTTT
CDR3aa: CASSQEHNRGGVTGELFF

d_gene: -
v_gene: TRBV19
j_gene: TRBJ1-5
abundance: -
CDR3nt: TGTGCCAGTAGTATAGATCATGGGGCTAGGCAGCCCCAGCATTTT
CDR3aa: CASSIDHGARQPQHF

d_gene: -
v_gene: TRBV19
j_gene: TRBJ1-5
abundance: medium-sized
CDR3nt: TGTGCCAGTAGTATAGAGGACGGGGGGCACAACAATCAGCCCCAGCATTTT
CDR3aa: CASSIEDGGHNNQPQHF

d_gene: -
v_gene: TRBV11-1
j_gene: TRBJ2-3
abundance: -
CDR3nt: TGTGCCAGCAGCTTAGGCGGCACAGATACGCAGTATTTT
CDR3aa: CASSLGGTDTQYF

d_gene: -
v_gene: TRBV6-6
j_gene: TRBJ2-3
abundance: -
CDR3nt: TGTGCCAGCAGTTACCAGACAGGGACTGCAGATACGCAGTATTTT
CDR3aa: CASSYQTGTADTQYF

d_gene: -
v_gene: TRBV27
j_gene: TRBJ2-7
abundance: -
CDR3nt: TGTGCCAGCAGTTTAGGTCCAGGGGACGAGCAGTACTTC
CDR3aa: CASSLGPGDEQYF

d_gene: TRBD1
v_gene: TRBV4-3
j_gene: TRBJ1-6
abundance: -
CDR3nt: TGCGCCAGCAGCCAAGGGCCAGGGGGAAATTCACCCCTCCACTTT
CDR3aa: CASSQGPGGNSPLHF

d_gene: TRBD1
v_gene: TRBV7-9
j_gene: TRBJ1-4
abundance: -
CDR3nt: TGTGCCAGCAGCTTACCCGGGGGACAGAATGAAAAACTGTTTTTT
CDR3aa: CASSLPGGQNEKLFF

d_gene: -
v_gene: TRBV5-8
j_gene: TRBJ2-1
abundance: -
CDR3nt: TGTGCCAGCAGCTCCGGGACAATCCCCCCGAATGAGCAGTTCTTC
CDR3aa: CASSSGTIPPNEQFF

d_gene: -
v_gene: TRBV4-3
j_gene: TRBJ1-2
abundance: -
CDR3nt: TGCGCCAGCAGCCAAGATAAGCTCTATGGCTACACCTTC
CDR3aa: CASSQDKLYGYTF

d_gene: TRBD2
v_gene: TRBV25-1
j_gene: TRBJ2-3
abundance: -
CDR3nt: TGTGCCAGCAGTGATCTACTAGCGGGGCCCACAGATACGCAGTATTTT
CDR3aa: CASSDLLAGPTDTQYF

d_gene: -
v_gene: TRBV9
j_gene: TRBJ1-3
abundance: -
CDR3nt: TGTGCCAGCAGCGAAACGGACAGAAGCTCTGGAAACACCATATATTTT
CDR3aa: CASSETDRSSGNTIYF

d_gene: TRBD1
v_gene: TRBV7-8
j_gene: TRBJ1-5
abundance: -
CDR3nt: TGTGCCAGCAGCTTAAGACAGGGGGAAGGTCAGCCCCAGCATTTT
CDR3aa: CASSLRQGEGQPQHF

d_gene: -
v_gene: TRBV27
j_gene: TRBJ1-5
abundance: -
CDR3nt: TGTGCCAGCAGTCTCCGAGGGACAAAGGATGTCCAGCATTTT
CDR3aa: CASSLRGTKDVQHF

d_gene: TRBD2
v_gene: TRBV4-2
j_gene: TRBJ2-5
abundance: -
CDR3nt: TGTGCCAGCAGCCAAGATGGCCCTAGCGGGGTAGAGACCCAGTACTTC
CDR3aa: CASSQDGPSGVETQYF

d_gene: TRBD1
v_gene: TRBV29-1
j_gene: TRBJ1-1
abundance: -
CDR3nt: TGCAGCGTTGAAGTGAAAGAGGGGGCCGTTACTGAAGCTTTCTTT
CDR3aa: CSVEVKEGAVTEAFF

d_gene: -
v_gene: TRBV6-5
j_gene: TRBJ2-7
abundance: -
CDR3nt: TGTGCCAGCAGTACTGGACAGCCATCCTACGAGCAGTACTTC
CDR3aa: CASSTGQPSYEQYF

d_gene: TRBD1
v_gene: TRBV15
j_gene: TRBJ1-2
abundance: -
CDR3nt: TGTGCCACCAGCAGACCGGGACAGGGTATTTATGGCTACACCTTC
CDR3aa: CATSRPGQGIYGYTF

d_gene: -
v_gene: TRBV29-1
j_gene: TRBJ2-1
abundance: -
CDR3nt: TGCAGCGTTGAATACAGGTACAATGAGCAGTTCTTC
CDR3aa: CSVEYRYNEQFF

d_gene: -
v_gene: TRBV7-3
j_gene: TRBJ1-6
abundance: -
CDR3nt: TGTGCCAGCAGCTCACAGGGAGCTAATTCACCCCTCCACTTT
CDR3aa: CASSSQGANSPLHF

d_gene: -
v_gene: TRBV6-1
j_gene: TRBJ1-3
abundance: -
CDR3nt: TGTGCCAGCAGAGCGGGTCCCTACTCTGGAAACACCATATATTTT
CDR3aa: CASRAGPYSGNTIYF

d_gene: -
v_gene: TRBV9
j_gene: TRBJ2-3
abundance: -
CDR3nt: TGTGCCAGCAGCGTCTTAGCGGCCTTCACAGATACGCAGTATTTT
CDR3aa: CASSVLAAFTDTQYF

d_gene: TRBD2
v_gene: TRBV4-3
j_gene: TRBJ2-1
abundance: -
CDR3nt: TGCGCCAGCAGCCAAGATCGAGCGGGGGGGAGATACAATGAGCAGTTCTTC
CDR3aa: CASSQDRAGGRYNEQFF

d_gene: -
v_gene: TRBV5-8
j_gene: TRBJ1-1
abundance: -
CDR3nt: TGTGCCAGCAGCTTTACGGAGAGTTCGAACACTGAAGCTTTCTTT
CDR3aa: CASSFTESSNTEAFF

d_gene: -
v_gene: TRBV19
j_gene: TRBJ2-1
abundance: -
CDR3nt: TGTGCCAGTAGTAGAACAGGGTACAATGAGCAGTTCTTC
CDR3aa: CASSRTGYNEQFF

d_gene: -
v_gene: TRBV7-6
j_gene: TRBJ2-1
abundance: -
CDR3nt: TGTGCCAGCAGCTTATCAGGGTACAATGAGCAGTTCTTC
CDR3aa: CASSLSGYNEQFF

d_gene: -
v_gene: TRBV30
j_gene: TRBJ2-3
abundance: -
CDR3nt: TGTGCCTGGAGTCCAGGGGTGGGCACAGATACGCAGTATTTT
CDR3aa: CAWSPGVGTDTQYF

d_gene: TRBD2
v_gene: TRBV14
j_gene: TRBJ2-1
abundance: once
CDR3nt: TGTGCCAGCAGCAAGGGACTAGCGGGGGGCCACAATGAGCAGTTCTTC
CDR3aa: CASSKGLAGGHNEQFF

d_gene: -
v_gene: TRBV19
j_gene: TRBJ1-2
abundance: -
CDR3nt: TGTGCCAGTGGCGCGGACAGAGATAACTATGGCTACACCTTC
CDR3aa: CASGADRDNYGYTF

d_gene: TRBD2
v_gene: TRBV6-5
j_gene: TRBJ2-3
abundance: -
CDR3nt: TGTGCCAGCGGACTAGCGGGGGCCGGCACAGATACGCAGTATTTT
CDR3aa: CASGLAGAGTDTQYF

d_gene: -
v_gene: TRBV6-6
j_gene: TRBJ2-3
abundance: -
CDR3nt: TGTGCCAGCAGTTACGCGGGGGACAACTCAGATACGCAGTATTTT
CDR3aa: CASSYAGDNSDTQYF

d_gene: TRBD1
v_gene: TRBV27
j_gene: TRBJ1-4
abundance: -
CDR3nt: TGTGCCAGCAGGCCCGGGACAGGCCGTGCAACTAATGAAAAACTGTTTTTT
CDR3aa: CASRPGTGRATNEKLFF

d_gene: TRBD1
v_gene: TRBV30
j_gene: TRBJ1-2
abundance: -
CDR3nt: TGTGCCTGGACCCCGACAGGGCACTATGGCTACACCTTC
CDR3aa: CAWTPTGHYGYTF

d_gene: -
v_gene: TRBV29-1
j_gene: TRBJ1-2
abundance: -
CDR3nt: TGCAGCGTTGAGGGGGCAGGATATGGCTACACCTTC
CDR3aa: CSVEGAGYGYTF

d_gene: -
v_gene: TRBV18
j_gene: TRBJ1-1
abundance: -
CDR3nt: TGTGCCAGCTCACCCATGAACACTGAAGCTTTCTTT
CDR3aa: CASSPMNTEAFF

d_gene: -
v_gene: TRBV7-9
j_gene: TRBJ2-5
abundance: -
CDR3nt: TGTGCCAGCAGCTCTAACGCCGACAGGGAGACCCAGTACTTC
CDR3aa: CASSSNADRETQYF

d_gene: -
v_gene: TRBV7-9
j_gene: TRBJ2-2
abundance: -
CDR3nt: TGTGCCAGCAGCTTAGACAGGGTGAACACCGGGGAGCTGTTTTTT
CDR3aa: CASSLDRVNTGELFF

d_gene: -
v_gene: TRBV19
j_gene: TRBJ1-5
abundance: -
CDR3nt: TGTGCCAGTAGTATCGGGTACCCCATGGAGGAGGATCAGCCCCAGCATTTT
CDR3aa: CASSIGYPMEEDQPQHF

d_gene: TRBD1
v_gene: TRBV5-6
j_gene: TRBJ2-1
abundance: -
CDR3nt: TGTGCCAGCAGCTGGGACAGAGACAATGAGCAGTTCTTC
CDR3aa: CASSWDRDNEQFF

d_gene: TRBD2
v_gene: TRBV4-3
j_gene: TRBJ2-2
abundance: -
CDR3nt: TGCGCCAGCAGCCAAGATCTCGGGGGGGCCGGGGAGCTGTTTTTT
CDR3aa: CASSQDLGGAGELFF

d_gene: TRBD1
v_gene: TRBV30
j_gene: TRBJ1-6
abundance: -
CDR3nt: TGTGCCTGGTCTGAGGGGGCAGCCGATAAAAAAGCTCTTAATTCACCCCTCCACTTT
CDR3aa: CAWSEGAADKKALNSPLHF

d_gene: TRBD1
v_gene: TRBV5-6
j_gene: TRBJ1-1
abundance: -
CDR3nt: TGTGCCAGCAGCTTGGCCCCGGGACAGGTTCATAACACTGAAGCTTTCTTT
CDR3aa: CASSLAPGQVHNTEAFF

d_gene: TRBD2
v_gene: TRBV7-6
j_gene: TRBJ2-3
abundance: -
CDR3nt: TGTGCCAGCAGCCAGGGACTAGCGGGGGCCACAGATACGCAGTATTTT
CDR3aa: CASSQGLAGATDTQYF

d_gene: TRBD1
v_gene: TRBV19
j_gene: TRBJ2-5
abundance: -
CDR3nt: TGTGCCAGTAAAGGGACAGGGGGCAAAGAGACCCAGTACTTC
CDR3aa: CASKGTGGKETQYF

d_gene: -
v_gene: TRBV5-6
j_gene: TRBJ2-1
abundance: once
CDR3nt: TGTGCCAGCAGCCCGGGACAAACCCTAGGGAATGAGCAGTTCTTC
CDR3aa: CASSPGQTLGNEQFF

d_gene: -
v_gene: TRBV5-1
j_gene: TRBJ2-5
abundance: -
CDR3nt: TGCGCCAGCAGCTTGGCAGGCTACGATCAAGAGACCCAGTACTTC
CDR3aa: CASSLAGYDQETQYF

d_gene: -
v_gene: TRBV4-3
j_gene: TRBJ2-2
abundance: -
CDR3nt: TGCGCCAGCAGCCAAATTTTAGGCGGTCGGCAGGACTACACCGGGGAGCTGTTTTTT
CDR3aa: CASSQILGGRQDYTGELFF

d_gene: -
v_gene: TRBV5-1
j_gene: TRBJ1-3
abundance: -
CDR3nt: TGCGCCAGCAGCTTGGCCCAGGGCATCTCTGGAAACACCATATATTTT
CDR3aa: CASSLAQGISGNTIYF

d_gene: TRBD2
v_gene: TRBV7-2
j_gene: TRBJ2-6
abundance: -
CDR3nt: TGTGCCAGCATTCCCGGGGGGGAGGCTGGGGCCAACGTCCTGACTTTC
CDR3aa: CASIPGGEAGANVLTF